The 5 T cell receptor beta chains below come from one sample, sequenced in a study of beta chain features in type 1 diabetes. Expressed TCRB transcripts were sequenced because the entire RNA isolate underwent reverse transcription. Sequenced by immunoSEQ multiplex PCR; TCRdb stores in-frame clones only, minus some. The table shows nearly 350,000 clones, with 8% occurring only once. The sample comprised central memory CD4+ T cells from blood. All receptors come from a woman aged 18-30 years in good health.

The gene calls are TRBV5-1 and TRBJ2-5; 9 bases are a match to TRBD2. This CDR3 is built from 15 residues. Germline-derived CDR1 and CDR2 are SGHRS and YFSETQ. Losses at the gene ends were 0 bases for V and 2 bases for J; bases not matched to a gene: 2. For the CDR3, the DNA is TGCGCCAGCAGCTTGGGTAGCGGGGGACAAGAGACCCAGTACTTC. Translation: CASSLGSGGQETQYF.

This clone occurred a few times. The V and J genes are TRBV10-1 and TRBJ2-2, with no clear D. The CDR3 is made up of 11 amino acids. The germline CDR1 and CDR2 sequences are WNHNN and SYGVQD (reference sequence). Trimming stripped 3 bases from V and 7 bases from J, with 3 bases between. The CDR3 region is CASSDIGELFF. The CDR3 bases are TGCGCCAGCAGTGATATCGGGGAGCTGTTTTTT.

This clone was observed a handful of times. The chain is built from TRBV9 and TRBJ2-3, with TRBD1 matching 7 bases. V trimming: 1 base; J trimming: 0 bases; junction bases outside the gene matches: 2. The length of the CDR3 is 15 residues. CDR1 is SGDLS and CDR2 is YYNGEE in the germline V gene. The DNA for the CDR3 is TGTGCCAGCAGCGTACAGGGGGAGAGCACAGATACGCAGTATTTT. Translation: CASSVQGESTDTQYF.

This clone occurred a few times. This rearrangement joins TRBV6-5 to TRBJ2-4; D unclear. This CDR3 spans 15 amino acids. The V end lost 6 bases, the J end lost 4 bases, and 16 bases lay between the germline ends. Germline V gene data show CDR1 as MNHEY and CDR2 as SVGAGI. CDR3 amino acids: CASSTLSAAKNIQYF. The CDR3 DNA reads TGTGCCAGCAGCACCCTCTCGGCAGCTAAAAACATTCAGTACTTC.

This clone was detected many times. This chain joins TRBV10-3 and TRBJ2-3; weak D call: TRBD2 (6 bases). Germline-derived CDR1 and CDR2 are ENHRY and SYGVKD. Trimming took off 2 bases at V and 3 bases at J, with 9 bases between the two ends. This CDR3 is 14 amino acids long. The CDR3 loop is CAISEGLATDTQYF. CDR3 nucleotides: TGTGCCATCAGTGAGGGGCTAGCGACAGATACGCAGTATTTT.